This T cell receptor (beta chain) was recorded in a study of identical twins. Findings and limits, study-wide: Out-of-frame alpha sequences shared by twins were enriched for low generation probability.

Comments on this clonotype: Its antigen remains unidentified.

TCRdb redid the calling of the 5' RACE reads with MiXCR, one entry per CDR3 protein. Here the sample spans 1.5 million or so distinct CDR3 sequences, less than 40% being singletons. Germline V gene lookup returns CDR1 SGHRS and CDR2 YFSETQ. The V and J ends lost 0 bases and 4 bases respectively, with 7 bases between them. The CDR3 has 13 residues. Specimen: cord blood. The TCR comes from a newborn girl in good health. The gene calls are TRBV5-1 and TRBJ1-2; no clear D gene. For the CDR3, the DNA is TGCGCCAGCAGCTTGGAGCTGAGCTATGGCTACACCTTC. This sequence encodes CASSLELSYGYTF.